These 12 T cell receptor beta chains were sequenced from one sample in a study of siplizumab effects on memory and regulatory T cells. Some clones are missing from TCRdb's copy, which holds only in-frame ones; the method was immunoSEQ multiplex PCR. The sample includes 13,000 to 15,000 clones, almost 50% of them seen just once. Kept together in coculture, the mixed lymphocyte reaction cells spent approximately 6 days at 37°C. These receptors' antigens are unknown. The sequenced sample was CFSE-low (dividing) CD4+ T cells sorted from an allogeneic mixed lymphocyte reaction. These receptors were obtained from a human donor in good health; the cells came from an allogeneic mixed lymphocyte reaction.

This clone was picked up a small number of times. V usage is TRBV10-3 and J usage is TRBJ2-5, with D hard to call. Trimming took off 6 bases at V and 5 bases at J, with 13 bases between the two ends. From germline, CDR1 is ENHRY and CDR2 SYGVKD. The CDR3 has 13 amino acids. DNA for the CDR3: TGTGCCATCAGACCGACCATTCTTGAGACCCAGTACTTC. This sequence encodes CAIRPTILETQYF.

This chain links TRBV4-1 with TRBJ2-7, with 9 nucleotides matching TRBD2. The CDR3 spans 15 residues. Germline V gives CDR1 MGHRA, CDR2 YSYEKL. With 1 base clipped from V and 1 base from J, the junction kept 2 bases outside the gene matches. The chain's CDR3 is CASSQGLAVSYEQYF. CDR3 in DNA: TGCGCCAGCAGCCAAGGACTAGCGGTATCCTACGAGCAGTACTTC.

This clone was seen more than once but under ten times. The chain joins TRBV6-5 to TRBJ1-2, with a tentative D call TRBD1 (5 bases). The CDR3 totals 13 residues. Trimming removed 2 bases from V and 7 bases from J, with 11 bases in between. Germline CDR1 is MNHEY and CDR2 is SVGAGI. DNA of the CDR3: TGTGCCAGCAGTTACCAGGGAGGCTCTGGCTACACCTTC. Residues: CASSYQGGSGYTF.

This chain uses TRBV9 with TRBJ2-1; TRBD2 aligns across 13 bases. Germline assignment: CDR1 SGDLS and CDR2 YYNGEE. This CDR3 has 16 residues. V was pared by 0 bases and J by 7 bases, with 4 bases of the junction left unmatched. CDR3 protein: CASSVVGLAGVNEQFF. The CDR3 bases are TGTGCCAGCAGCGTAGTAGGACTAGCGGGGGTGAATGAGCAGTTCTTC.

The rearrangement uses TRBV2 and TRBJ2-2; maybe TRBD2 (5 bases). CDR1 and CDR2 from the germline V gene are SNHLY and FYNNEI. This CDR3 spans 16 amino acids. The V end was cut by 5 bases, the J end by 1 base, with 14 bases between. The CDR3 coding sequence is TGTGCCAGCAGTCTGAGGGATGTGGGGAACACCGGGGAGCTGTTTTTT. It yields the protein CASSLRDVGNTGELFF.

The CDR3 DNA is TGCGCCAGCAGGCAAACGGACAGATTGAACACTGAAGCTTTCTTT. Amino acid sequence: CASRQTDRLNTEAFF. This chain joins TRBV10-1 and TRBJ1-1; TRBD1 might be the D (6 bases). This CDR3 has 15 residues. The V end was cut by 6 bases, the J end by 0 bases, with 14 bases between. Germline CDR1 and CDR2: WNHNN and SYGVQD (reference sequence).

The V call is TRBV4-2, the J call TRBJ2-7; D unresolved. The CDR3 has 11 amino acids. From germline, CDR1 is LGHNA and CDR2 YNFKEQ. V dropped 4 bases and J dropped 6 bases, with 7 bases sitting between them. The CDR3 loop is CASSREREQYF. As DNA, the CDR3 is TGTGCCAGCAGCCGAGAGCGCGAGCAGTACTTC.

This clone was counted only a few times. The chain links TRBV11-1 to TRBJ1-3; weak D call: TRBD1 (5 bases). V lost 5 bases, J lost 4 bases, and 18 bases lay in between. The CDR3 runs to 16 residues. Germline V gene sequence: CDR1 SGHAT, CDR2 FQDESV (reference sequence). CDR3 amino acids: CASSLYRQSTGNTIYF. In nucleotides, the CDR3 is TGTGCCAGCAGCCTCTACAGACAGTCTACAGGAAACACCATATATTTT.

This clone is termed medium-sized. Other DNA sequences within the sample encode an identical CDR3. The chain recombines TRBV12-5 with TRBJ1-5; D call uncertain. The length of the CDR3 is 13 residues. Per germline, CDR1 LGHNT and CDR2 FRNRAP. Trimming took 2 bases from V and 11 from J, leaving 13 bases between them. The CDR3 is CASGLQISQSQHF. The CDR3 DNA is TGTGCTAGTGGTTTGCAAATTTCGCAGTCCCAGCATTTT.

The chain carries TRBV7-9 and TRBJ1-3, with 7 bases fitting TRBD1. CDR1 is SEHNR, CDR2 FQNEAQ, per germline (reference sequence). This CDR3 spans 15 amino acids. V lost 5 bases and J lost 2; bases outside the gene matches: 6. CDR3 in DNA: TGTGCCAGCAGCCCGAGCGGGACAGCTGGAAACACCATATATTTT. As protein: CASSPSGTAGNTIYF. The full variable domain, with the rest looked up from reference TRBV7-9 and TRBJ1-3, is DTGVSQNPRHKITKRGQNVTFRCDPISEHNRLYWYRQTLGQGPEFLTYFQNEAQLEKSRLLSDRFSAERPKGSFSTLEIQRTEQGDSAMYLCASSPSGTAGNTIYFGEGSWLTVV.

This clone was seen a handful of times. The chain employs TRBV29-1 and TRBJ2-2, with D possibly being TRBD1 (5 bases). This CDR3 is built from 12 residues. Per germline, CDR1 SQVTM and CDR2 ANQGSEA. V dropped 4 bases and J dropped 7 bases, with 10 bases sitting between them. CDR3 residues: CSVGGAGGELFF. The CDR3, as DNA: TGCAGCGTTGGTGGGGCAGGCGGGGAGCTGTTTTTT.

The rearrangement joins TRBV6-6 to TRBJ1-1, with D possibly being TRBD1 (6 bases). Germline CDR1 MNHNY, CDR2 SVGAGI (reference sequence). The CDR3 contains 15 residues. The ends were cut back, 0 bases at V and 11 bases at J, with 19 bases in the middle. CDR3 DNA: TGTGCCAGCAGTTACTCGGTGGGAGGGGGGAGACGGGCTTTCTTT. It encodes CASSYSVGGGRRAFF.